This is a list of T cell receptor beta chains from one sample in a study of identical twins. Using its own MiXCR run on the 5' RACE reads, TCRdb lists one record per CDR3 protein. The repertoire holds 450,000 or so distinct CDR3 sequences, with 12% to 15% as singletons. A further study also used this sample, focusing on yellow fever vaccine responses in identical twins.

Sequencing was performed on CD4+ T cells sorted from blood. All receptors come from a young woman in good health. CDR3s include the opening cysteine and the closing phenylalanine or tryptophan.

j_call | v_call | cdr3_aa
TRBJ2-4 | TRBV10-3 | CAISEGLAATLENIQYF
TRBJ2-7 | TRBV6-5 | CASSLIVAGYEQYF
TRBJ1-1 | TRBV27 | CASSFRQSTEAFF
TRBJ2-7 | TRBV5-6 | CASSLEGRRRHYEQYF
TRBJ1-1 | TRBV5-1 | CASSFKGGIMNTEAFF
TRBJ2-1 | TRBV14 | CASSQALTGYYNEQFF
TRBJ2-1 | TRBV28 | CASSKSGVGGNEQFF
TRBJ2-2 | TRBV28 | CASSHPGQGTGELFF
TRBJ2-7 | TRBV10-3 | CAISETGGVYEQYF
TRBJ2-3 | TRBV11-1 | CASSFSRAGSISADTQYF
TRBJ1-4 | TRBV29-1 | CSVGLHNEKLFF
TRBJ1-1 | TRBV2 | CASRRIQGGGEAFF
TRBJ2-7 | TRBV10-3 | CAIGGQGHYEQYF
TRBJ2-1 | TRBV10-2 | CASTVATTQNEQFF
TRBJ2-7 | TRBV6-5 | CASSYKMTSGRYEQYF
TRBJ1-1 | TRBV20-1 | CSAWGPAGTEAFF
TRBJ2-5 | TRBV19 | CASQGLGETQYF
TRBJ2-5 | TRBV9 | CASSSPGTSETQYF
TRBJ2-3 | TRBV10-3 | CAIRDTGGQTDTQYF
TRBJ2-1 | TRBV7-9 | CASSAIGRDSYNEQFF
TRBJ2-1 | TRBV5-6 | CASSLRGMSRGEQFF
TRBJ1-4 | TRBV3-1 | CASSQDSGTGEKLFF
TRBJ2-7 | TRBV5-1 | CASSSTPGELEQYF
TRBJ2-2 | TRBV7-2 | CASSSPRPHNTGELFF
TRBJ2-7 | TRBV7-2 | CASSLVPSGISSYEQYF
TRBJ2-5 | TRBV28 | CASSPAGLGEKTQYF
TRBJ1-2 | TRBV28 | CASSSQALTGGGYGYTF
TRBJ2-5 | TRBV14 | CASSHTPETQYF
TRBJ1-1 | TRBV12-3/TRBV12-4 | CASRAGDRGSTEAFF
TRBJ2-1 | TRBV20-1 | CSARVGTSGSYNEQFF
TRBJ2-5 | TRBV7-2 | CASSYSGGEETQYF
TRBJ1-1 | TRBV5-1 | CASSPAGGNTEAFF
TRBJ2-7 | TRBV24-1 | CATSGATPEQYF
TRBJ1-6 | TRBV20-1 | CSASQDRGSSPLHF